This entry is about one T cell receptor (beta chain). V lost 5 bases and J lost 6, with 28 bases in between. This CDR3 has 18 residues. Germline values: CDR1 SEHNR, CDR2 FQNEAQ (reference sequence). Noted time point: after dendritic cell vaccination, including at tumor progression/relapse. No glioblastoma patient carried an isocitrate dehydrogenase mutation. This sample was included in a study of glioma-infiltrating T cells after dendritic cell vaccination. Overall study: Treatment, given 2003 to 2012, was autologous tumor lysate-pulsed dendritic cell vaccination. Dendritic cells derived from monocytes and pulsed with autologous tumor lysate formed the vaccine.

The immunoSEQ assay amplified TCRB CDR3 from up to 2 ug DNA. Repertoires were generated with immunoSEQ multiplex PCR, while TCRdb's copy carries only in-frame clones and drops some. The data contain 70,000 to 90,000 clones, around four fifths of them singletons. The sequencing here drew on blood, taken after dendritic cell vaccination. The source of this sequence is a human donor with glioblastoma. The chain has TRBV7-9 and TRBJ2-5, with D possibly TRBD1 on 5 matching bases. CDR3 region: CASSTRPRGRVYEKTQYF. The DNA of the CDR3 is TGTGCCAGCAGCACCCGACCTAGGGGCAGGGTGTATGAAAAGACCCAGTACTTC.